Each of the 27 T cell receptor beta chains below was sequenced from the same sample in a study of blood T cells in healthy people across ages. Through a sample-barcoded 5' primer and a J-beta primer mix, a second PCR was run for about 6 to 12 cycles. TCRdb re-called the 5' RACE reads with MiXCR, one entry per CDR3 protein. Of around 1,900,000 distinct CDR3 sequences in the sample, roughly 43% were seen once. Sequences were obtained from blood. The origin of the receptors is a human donor in good health.

The V call is TRBV3-1, the J call TRBJ1-1; no reliable D call. The CDR3 totals 15 residues. Germline V gene data show CDR1 as LGHDT and CDR2 as YNNKEL (reference sequence). Trimming left V 0 bases short and J 0 bases short, with 8 bases between. This chain's CDR3 is CASSQDWTVNTEAFF. For the CDR3, the DNA is TGTGCCAGCAGCCAAGATTGGACGGTGAACACTGAAGCTTTCTTT.

The J gene is TRBJ2-7, the V gene TRBV2; 7 bases match TRBD1. Trimming at V came to 6 bases and at J to 7 bases, leaving 6 bases not matched to a gene. This CDR3 spans 12 amino acids. CDR1 and CDR2 (germline): SNHLY, FYNNEI. CDR3 loop: CASRKQTGEQYF. The DNA for the CDR3 is TGTGCCAGCAGGAAACAGACAGGGGAGCAGTACTTC.

This clonotype has just a few counts. The chain joins TRBV7-2 to TRBJ2-1, with 9 nucleotides matching TRBD2. V lost 2 bases and J lost 9; bases outside the gene matches: 11. The length of the CDR3 is 16 residues. Per germline, CDR1 SGHTA and CDR2 FQGNSA. This chain's CDR3 is CASSLMRGGLNGEQFF. The DNA of the CDR3 is TGTGCCAGCAGCTTAATGCGGGGGGGCCTAAATGGTGAGCAGTTCTTC.

This clonotype was observed a few times. The chain joins TRBV6-5 to TRBJ2-7; D is unresolved. Trimming shortened V by 0 bases and J by 3 bases, and 15 bases separated the two germline ends. CDR1 is MNHEY and CDR2 is SVGAGI in the germline V gene. The length of the CDR3 is 16 residues. CDR3 in amino acids: CASSYSIGRTLYEQYF. In nucleotides, the CDR3 is TGTGCCAGCAGTTACTCTATCGGTCGGACCCTCTACGAGCAGTACTTC.

CDR3 bases: TGTGCCAGCAGTTGGGACATTCTTTCTGAGCAGTTCTTC. As protein: CASSWDILSEQFF. The chain is built from TRBV7-9 and TRBJ2-1, with D possibly being TRBD1 (6 bases). Per germline, CDR1 SEHNR and CDR2 FQNEAQ (reference sequence). The CDR3 runs to 13 residues. Trimming stripped 6 bases from V and 9 bases from J, with 15 bases between.

The V call is TRBV9, the J call TRBJ1-2, with D possibly TRBD1 on 5 matching bases. V was pared by 5 bases and J by 4 bases, with 12 bases between. The CDR3 extends over 13 amino acids. Germline CDR1 SGDLS, CDR2 YYNGEE. In DNA form, the CDR3 reads TGTGCCAGCAGAGCTCCGACAGCCTATGGCTACACCTTC. It specifies CASRAPTAYGYTF. The variable domain in full, with the rest retrieved from reference TRBV9 and TRBJ1-2, is DSGVTQTPKHLITATGQRVTLRCSPRSGDLSVYWYQQSLDQGLQFLIQYYNGEERAKGNILERFSAQQFPDLHSELNLSSLELGDSALYFCASRAPTAYGYTFGSGTRLTVV.

The chain recombines TRBV2 with TRBJ2-3; 12 bases are a match to TRBD2. CDR1 is SNHLY, CDR2 FYNNEI, per germline. V lost 4 bases to trimming and J lost 3 bases; unmatched junction nucleotides: 8. There are 17 residues in the CDR3. CDR3 amino acids: CASSVPLAGGPTDTQYF. The CDR3 DNA is TGTGCCAGCAGTGTGCCCCTAGCGGGGGGGCCAACAGATACGCAGTATTTT.

This chain joins TRBV6-2 or TRBV6-3 and TRBJ2-5; no firm D call. The CDR3 contains 16 residues. V was pared by 3 bases and J by 1 base, with 15 bases between. CDR1 is MNHEY and CDR2 is SVGEGT in the germline V gene. As DNA, the CDR3 is TGTGCCAGCAGTTATACCTTATTCTCTAGCCAAGAGACCCAGTACTTC. This gives the protein CASSYTLFSSQETQYF.

This clonotype was recorded a few times. The chain carries TRBV28 and TRBJ2-4; 8 positions match TRBD1. The J call may not be correct, given that the DNA end is closer to TRBJ2-7. Germline loops: CDR1 MDHEN, CDR2 SYDVKM. The CDR3 covers 16 residues. For the CDR3, the DNA is TGTGCCAGCAGTTTGCCCAGGGGGCTACCGACCTACGAGCAGTACTTC. Amino acids: CASSLPRGLPTYEQYF.

Many counts were recorded for this clonotype. The chain has TRBV12-5 and TRBJ1-5; D remains unclear. V was trimmed by 5 bases and J by 5 bases, leaving 10 bases between them. The CDR3 extends over 13 amino acids. The germline V gene has CDR1 LGHNT and CDR2 FRNRAP. CDR3 sequence (DNA): TGTGCTAGTGGTACCAGCCCCGATCAGCCCCAGCATTTT. Its translation: CASGTSPDQPQHF.

V usage is TRBV18 and J usage is TRBJ1-2; 11 bases are shared with TRBD1. The CDR3 spans 13 residues. Trimming took 3 bases from V and 9 from J; bases not matched to a gene: 3. Germline CDR1 is KGHSH and CDR2 is LQKENI. In DNA form, the CDR3 reads TGTGCCAGCTCACCGGGACAGGGGGAGAGCTACACCTTC. Its translation: CASSPGQGESYTF.

This clonotype was counted only a few times. The rearrangement links TRBV25-1 to TRBJ1-2, with D hard to call. The CDR3 is made up of 14 amino acids. V lost 0 bases to trimming and J lost 1 base, with 6 bases between them. Germline loops: CDR1 MGHDK, CDR2 SYGVNS. The CDR3 DNA follows: TGTGCCAGCAGTGAATACAGGATTAACTATGGCTACACCTTC. Translation gives CASSEYRINYGYTF.

This clonotype has only a few counts. The chain couples TRBV20-1 to TRBJ2-5, with 9 nucleotides matching TRBD1. The CDR3 contains 15 residues. The germline CDR1 and CDR2 sequences are DFQATT and SNEGSKA (reference sequence). The junction had 11 bases not matched to a gene; V was cut back by 5 bases and J by 4 bases. The CDR3 loop is CSALTGGSWSETQYF. The CDR3 DNA follows: TGCAGTGCTTTAACAGGGGGCAGTTGGTCAGAGACCCAGTACTTC.

A few counts support this clonotype. The chain is built from TRBV9 and TRBJ2-7; D not certain. V lost 4 bases and J lost 3, with 17 bases in between. This CDR3 is 15 amino acids long. CDR1 is SGDLS and CDR2 is YYNGEE in the germline V gene. The CDR3 DNA reads TGTGCCAGCAGCCCCCGACATTTATCAGACTACGAGCAGTACTTC. Its translation is CASSPRHLSDYEQYF.

This clonotype has more than one count but fewer than ten. V is TRBV9 and J is TRBJ2-3; D gene uncertain. Germline-derived CDR1 and CDR2 are SGDLS and YYNGEE. The CDR3 length is 15 residues. V lost 10 bases and J 4 bases, leaving 22 bases between the germline ends. DNA for the CDR3: TGTGCCCAAGAAGGGCTTTCTTTGGTAGCAGATACGCAGTATTTT. It yields the protein CAQEGLSLVADTQYF.

This clonotype was picked up many times. The chain recombines TRBV29-1 with TRBJ1-2; the match to TRBD1 covers 9 bases. CDR3 length: 14 amino acids. CDR1 is SQVTM, CDR2 ANQGSEA, per germline. Losses at the gene ends were 7 bases for V and 7 bases for J; bases not matched to a gene: 13. The CDR3, as DNA: TGCAGCGCCCAGGGGGGACAGGGAATCGGTGGCTACACCTTC. Its translation is CSAQGGQGIGGYTF. The whole variable domain, remainder taken from reference TRBV29-1 and TRBJ1-2, is SAVISQKPSRDICQRGTSLTIQCQVDSQVTMMFWYRQQPGQSLTLIATANQGSEATYESGFVIDKFPISRPNLTFSTLTVSNMSPEDSSIYLCSAQGGQGIGGYTFGSGTRLTVV.

This clonotype has only a few counts. The chain combines TRBV20-1 with TRBJ2-2; perhaps TRBD1 as D (5 bases). The V end lost 6 bases, the J end lost 2 bases, and 19 bases lay between the germline ends. The CDR3 is made up of 16 amino acids. CDR1 DFQATT and CDR2 SNEGSKA come from the germline V gene (reference sequence). CDR3 DNA: TGCAGTGCGGGGCCTACTGGCAGGGCCAACACCGGGGAGCTGTTTTTT. It is translated as CSAGPTGRANTGELFF.

The rearrangement links TRBV4-1 to TRBJ2-6, with D hard to call. Germline V CDR1 and CDR2: MGHRA, YSYEKL. This CDR3 region has 21 residues. Trimming removed 2 bases at V and 0 bases at J, with 23 bases between. The CDR3 protein is CASSQFSAPPGPSSGANVLTF. CDR3 bases: TGCGCCAGCAGCCAATTCTCGGCCCCCCCAGGCCCAAGCTCTGGGGCCAACGTCCTGACTTTC.

A note on this clonotype: Since a much larger clone is just one base distant, this may be a read error. The chain couples TRBV29-1 to TRBJ2-6; tentative D call: TRBD2 (6 bases). Germline lookup yields CDR1 SQVTM and CDR2 ANQGSEA. The CDR3 extends over 15 amino acids. CDR3 DNA: TGCAGCGCCGGGGACTTCAGCTCTGGGGCCAACGTCCCGACTTTC. It yields the protein CSAGDFSSGANVPTF.

The J gene is TRBJ1-2, the V gene TRBV9; 7 bases line up with TRBD1. The CDR3 runs to 14 residues. CDR1 is SGDLS, CDR2 YYNGEE, per germline. With V trimmed by 6 bases and J by 4 bases, 9 bases remained unmatched. The CDR3 here is CASTPGGAPYGYTF. In nucleotides, the CDR3 is TGTGCCAGCACCCCAGGGGGGGCCCCCTATGGCTACACCTTC. Complete variable domain (other parts from reference TRBV9 and TRBJ1-2): DSGVTQTPKHLITATGQRVTLRCSPRSGDLSVYWYQQSLDQGLQFLIQYYNGEERAKGNILERFSAQQFPDLHSELNLSSLELGDSALYFCASTPGGAPYGYTFGSGTRLTVV.

J is TRBJ2-2 and V is TRBV5-1; no clear D. Germline V gene lookup returns CDR1 SGHRS and CDR2 YFSETQ. Trimming left V 3 bases short and J 6 bases short, with 12 bases between. This CDR3 spans 14 amino acids. The CDR3 sequence is CASSSRSDSGELFF. The CDR3 DNA reads TGCGCCAGCAGCTCCAGGTCGGATTCCGGGGAGCTGTTTTTT.

The chain joins TRBV15 to TRBJ1-1; D possibly corresponds to TRBD1 (5 bases). Looked up from germline, CDR1 is LNHNV and CDR2 is YYDKDF (reference sequence). The CDR3 spans 13 residues. The ends were cut back, 3 bases at V and 5 bases at J, with 10 bases in the middle. The CDR3 region is CATSRIGQTEAFF. The CDR3, as DNA: TGTGCCACCAGCAGGATCGGACAAACTGAAGCTTTCTTT.

This clonotype was recorded at least ten times. The rearrangement uses TRBV7-9 and TRBJ2-5, with D tentatively TRBD1 or TRBD2 (5 bases each). The CDR3 is 15 residues long. CDR1 is SEHNR and CDR2 is FQNEAQ in the germline V gene (reference sequence). V dropped 5 bases and J dropped 3 bases, with 16 bases sitting between them. The CDR3 loop reads CASSIDPGPEETQYF. The CDR3 DNA reads as TGTGCCAGCAGCATAGATCCGGGGCCTGAAGAGACCCAGTACTTC.

The chain links TRBV7-3 to TRBJ2-7; 9 bases are a match to TRBD1. Germline V lookup: CDR1 SGHTA, CDR2 FQGTGA. V lost 6 bases and J lost 4; bases outside the gene matches: 7. The CDR3 loop spans 14 amino acids. The CDR3 region has the DNA TGTGCCAGCAGTGGGGGGGACAGGGCTTACGAGCAGTACTTC. Encoded protein: CASSGGDRAYEQYF.

This chain uses TRBV18 with TRBJ2-4; 9 nucleotides line up with TRBD2. The end of the DNA fits TRBJ2-5 better, so the J call may be wrong. This CDR3 region has 13 residues. From germline, CDR1 is KGHSH and CDR2 LQKENI. As DNA, the CDR3 is TGTGCCAGCTCAGCGGGGGGGACGGAGACCCAGTACTTC. Amino acid sequence: CASSAGGTETQYF.

This clonotype was detected a few times. V is TRBV6-5 and J is TRBJ2-4, with D hard to call. V lost 2 bases and J 2 bases, leaving 10 bases between the germline ends. Germline-derived CDR1 and CDR2 are MNHEY and SVGAGI. This CDR3 comprises 15 residues. Here the CDR3 DNA reads TGTGCCAGCAGTTACGGTTCCCTTTCCAAAAACATTCAGTACTTC. It translates to CASSYGSLSKNIQYF.

This chain joins TRBV7-8 and TRBJ1-2; D is uncertain. CDR3 size: 18 residues. Per the germline V gene, CDR1 is SGHVS and CDR2 is FQNEAQ. V was trimmed by 3 bases and J by 4 bases, leaving 24 bases between them. The DNA of the CDR3 is TGTGCCAGCAGCTTGTCCCGCTTGAGGAACCCCCAGCTCTATGGCTACACCTTC. Translated: CASSLSRLRNPQLYGYTF.